This T cell receptor beta chain was sequenced during a study of identifying expanded T cells in peripheral blood. Some clones are missing from TCRdb's copy, which holds only in-frame ones; the method was immunoSEQ multiplex PCR. Of about 100,000 clones listed, more than 75% were seen once; the top ten hold 5.6%. This clone appeared a single time. Looked up from germline, CDR1 is SGHAT and CDR2 is FQNNGV. With 5 bases clipped from V and 1 base from J, the junction kept 6 bases outside the gene matches. CDR3 length: 15 amino acids. This sequence was found in a person between 18 and 70 years old in good health. The rearrangement joins TRBV11-2 to TRBJ1-1; 8 bases map to TRBD1. Sequenced material: blood. CDR3 nucleotide sequence: TGTGCCAGCAGCCCCGGACAGGGTGGGAACACTGAAGCTTTCTTT. Protein product: CASSPGQGGNTEAFF.